The rows below give T cell receptor beta chains drawn from one sample of a study of T-cell memory formation after mild COVID-19. In TCRdb, the 5' RACE reads were re-called with MiXCR into one record per CDR3 protein. The repertoire has some 62,000 distinct CDR3 sequences, about 10% of them found once; the top ten carry around 1.1%. The specimen was PBMCs or a T cell subset sorted from them (not recorded which). The receptors here all came from a man between 18 and 35 years old who had mild COVID-19 (a few samples of this study predate the infection). Cell type and time point are not known. The CDR3 runs from the conserved cysteine through the conserved F or W. A D gene is named only where the DNA matches it firmly. Where a row states a size, it is once, few, many or the class of an expanded clone; other rows omit it.

V	size	J	D	DNA	CDR3
TRBV24-1	few	TRBJ2-4	NA	TGTGCCACCAGTGATTTGGATCCCAGGATTGCAAACATTCAGTACTTC	CATSDLDPRIANIQYF
TRBV7-2	NA	TRBJ1-4	NA	TGTGCCAGCAGCTTAGGGATTAATGAAAAACTGTTTTTT	CASSLGINEKLFF
TRBV5-1	many	TRBJ1-1	NA	TGCGCCAGCAGCCCACCGACGGCCGTGAACACTGAAGCTTTCTTT	CASSPPTAVNTEAFF
TRBV6-5	many	TRBJ1-2	NA	TGTGCCAGCAGAGAATCGGGGGGGCATGGCTACACCTTC	CASRESGGHGYTF
TRBV7-2	few	TRBJ2-3	NA	TGTGCCAGCAGCCAGAACGGCGGGGGCGTACTTAGCACAGATACGCAGTATTTT	CASSQNGGGVLSTDTQYF
TRBV5-5	few	TRBJ1-2	NA	TGTGCCAGCAGCTTGTCCGGGACTTCTACCTATGGCTACACCTTC	CASSLSGTSTYGYTF
TRBV20-1	many	TRBJ2-5	TRBD2	TGCAGTCTGAGGGCGGGACTAGCGGTAAAAGAGACCCAGTACTTC	CSLRAGLAVKETQYF
TRBV29-1	few	TRBJ2-5	TRBD2	TGCAGTGTCGGACTAGCGGGGGAAGAGACCCAGTACTTC	CSVGLAGEETQYF
TRBV5-1	many	TRBJ2-5	NA	TGCGCCAGCAGCGCCGGCCTCATGGGGGAGACCCAGTACTTC	CASSAGLMGETQYF
TRBV20-1	NA	TRBJ1-1	NA	TGCAGTGCTGGGAGGGGGGCCCCGAACACTGAAGCTTTCTTT	CSAGRGAPNTEAFF
TRBV7-9	NA	TRBJ2-5	NA	TGTGCCAGCAGCGGGTTAGCCCAAGAGACCCAGTACTTC	CASSGLAQETQYF
TRBV5-1	many	TRBJ2-1	NA	TGCGCCAGCTTCCCCGGCAGCTATTACAATGAGCAGTTCTTC	CASFPGSYYNEQFF
TRBV20-1	NA	TRBJ1-3	NA	TGCAGTGCTAGCCGGCCAGGTCGAACCTCTGGAAACACCATATATTTT	CSASRPGRTSGNTIYF
TRBV9	NA	TRBJ2-3	NA	TGTGCCAGCAGCGTAGAATCGGGGTTCACAGATACGCAGTATTTT	CASSVESGFTDTQYF
TRBV27	NA	TRBJ2-7	NA	TGTGCCAGCTCCCACCGTGGCGAGCAGTACTTC	CASSHRGEQYF
TRBV4-3	NA	TRBJ1-1	NA	TGCGCCAGCAGCCAAAGTACGGCGGGCACTGAAGCTTTCTTT	CASSQSTAGTEAFF
TRBV7-9	few	TRBJ1-4	TRBD1	TGTGCCAGCAGCCCAGGGGGGACTGGGAGGACGACTAATGAAAAACTGTTTTTT	CASSPGGTGRTTNEKLFF
TRBV5-1	NA	TRBJ1-2	TRBD1	TGCGCCAGCAGCTTGGCCCAGGGGGTGGATGGCTACACCTTC	CASSLAQGVDGYTF
TRBV5-6	many	TRBJ1-4	NA	TGTGCCAGCAGCTCGGGGCACCGCGTGGGCGAAAAACTGTTTTTT	CASSSGHRVGEKLFF
TRBV12-3/TRBV12-4	many	TRBJ2-5	TRBD1	TGTGCCAGCAGATGGGGGACAGGGTTAGGGACCCAGTACTTC	CASRWGTGLGTQYF
TRBV20-1	NA	TRBJ1-2	NA	TGCAGTGCTCCGACGGTTAACTATGGCTACACCTTC	CSAPTVNYGYTF
TRBV7-2	few	TRBJ2-1	TRBD2	TGTGCCAGCAGCTTAGTGGGGATAGCGGGGGACAATGAGCAGTTCTTC	CASSLVGIAGDNEQFF
TRBV10-2	NA	TRBJ2-7	TRBD1	TGCGCCAGCAGTGAGTCACAGGGGGCCCGCGAGCAGTACTTC	CASSESQGAREQYF
TRBV9	few	TRBJ2-3	TRBD2	TGTGCCAGCAGCGTATTCCGGGGGGTGATCACAGATACGCAGTATTTT	CASSVFRGVITDTQYF
TRBV28	NA	TRBJ2-5	TRBD2	TGTGCCAGCAGTTTCGGGGGGGCAGAAGAGACCCAGTACTTC	CASSFGGAEETQYF
TRBV5-5	many	TRBJ2-3	TRBD1	TGTGCCAGCAGTCATTGGGCTACAGGGGCGACAGATACGCAGTATTTT	CASSHWATGATDTQYF
TRBV7-9	NA	TRBJ2-3	TRBD1	TGTGCCAGCAGCTTAGATTGGTGGATTCGGGACAGGGGACTGTTGGATACGCAGTATTTT	CASSLDWWIRDRGLLDTQYF
TRBV28	few	TRBJ2-5	TRBD2	TGTGCCAGCACTGTTACTAGCGGGGGAGAGACCCAGTACTTC	CASTVTSGGETQYF
TRBV5-1	NA	TRBJ1-2	NA	TGCGCCAGCAGCACCAGCGCTGACTATGGCTACACCTTC	CASSTSADYGYTF
TRBV4-2	NA	TRBJ2-7	NA	TGTGCCAGCAGCCAAGTGCCGGGACTGGGGGCATCCGAGCAGTACTTC	CASSQVPGLGASEQYF
TRBV11-2	few	TRBJ2-2	TRBD1	TGTGCCAGCAGCTTAGTCCCAGGGGGCGCGGGGGAGCTGTTTTTT	CASSLVPGGAGELFF
TRBV5-1	NA	TRBJ2-2	NA	TGCGCCAGCACCCCAACGAGGGGGAAGGACACCGGGGAGCTGTTTTTT	CASTPTRGKDTGELFF
TRBV5-1	many	TRBJ1-1	NA	TGCGCCAGCAGCTTGCAGGGCGGTCCGAACACTGAAGCTTTCTTT	CASSLQGGPNTEAFF
TRBV6-5	few	TRBJ1-2	NA	TGTGCCAGCAGTTACTCGGCGGGAATCGTTGGGGGCTACACCTTC	CASSYSAGIVGGYTF
TRBV7-9	NA	TRBJ2-7	NA	TGTGCCAGCAGCTTCGCGACAGGTTCCTACGAGCAGTACTTC	CASSFATGSYEQYF
TRBV7-2	few	TRBJ2-3	NA	TGTGCCAGCAGCTTGGGACTGTATGGAACAGATACGCAGTATTTT	CASSLGLYGTDTQYF
TRBV2	NA	TRBJ2-5	TRBD1	TGTGCCAGCAGTGGACAGGGTGGCGGAGAGACCCAGTACTTC	CASSGQGGGETQYF
TRBV5-6	few	TRBJ2-2	NA	TGTGCCAGTCGGGGGCTTTCGAACACCGGGGAGCTGTTTTTT	CASRGLSNTGELFF
TRBV6-5	NA	TRBJ1-1	TRBD1	TGTGCCAGCAGTCGCTCCCCGGGACAGGGGCGAGAAGCTTTCTTT	CASSRSPGQGREAFF
TRBV29-1	NA	TRBJ1-6	NA	TGCAGCGTTCGATGGGCTGATAATTCACCCCTCCACTTT	CSVRWADNSPLHF
TRBV29-1	NA	TRBJ2-5	TRBD2	TGCAGCGGGGGGGGGTCACAAGAGACCCAGTACTTC	CSGGGSQETQYF
TRBV18	NA	TRBJ1-1	TRBD1	TGTGCCAGCTCACCACGGTCGACAGGGCGCGACATGAACACTGAAGCTTTCTTT	CASSPRSTGRDMNTEAFF
TRBV11-2	few	TRBJ1-2	TRBD1	TGTGCCAGCAGCTTAGGAGGACAGGGGATCTATGGCTACACCTTC	CASSLGGQGIYGYTF
TRBV7-2	many	TRBJ2-5	NA	TGTGCCAGCAGCCCAAGGGCAGCGTGGAAGGGCCAAGAGACCCAGTACTTC	CASSPRAAWKGQETQYF